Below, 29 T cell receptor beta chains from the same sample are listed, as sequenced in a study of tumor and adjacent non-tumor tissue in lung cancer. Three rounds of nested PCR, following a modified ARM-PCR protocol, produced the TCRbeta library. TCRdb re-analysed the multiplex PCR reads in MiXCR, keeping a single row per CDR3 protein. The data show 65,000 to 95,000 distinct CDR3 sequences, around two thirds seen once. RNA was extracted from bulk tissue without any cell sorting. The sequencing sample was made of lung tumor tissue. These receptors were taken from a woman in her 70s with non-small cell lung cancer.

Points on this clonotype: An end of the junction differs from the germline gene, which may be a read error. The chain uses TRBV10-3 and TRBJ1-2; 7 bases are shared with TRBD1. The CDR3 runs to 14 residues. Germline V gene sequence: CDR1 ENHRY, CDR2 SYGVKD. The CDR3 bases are TGCGCCATCAGTGAGCCGGGACAGTCCTATGGCTACACCTTC. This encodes CAISEPGQSYGYTF.

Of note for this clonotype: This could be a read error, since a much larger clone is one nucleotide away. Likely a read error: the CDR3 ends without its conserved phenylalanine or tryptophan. The CDR3 nucleotides read TGTGCCAGCAGTTTATCGATTTTGGTTTCCAACGAGCAGTACTAC. As protein: CASSLSILVSNEQYY. This chain uses TRBV27 with TRBJ2-7, with D hard to call. The V gene's germline CDR1 is MNHEY and CDR2 SMNVEV (reference sequence). V lost 0 bases, J lost 5 bases, and 14 bases lay in between. The CDR3 covers 15 residues.

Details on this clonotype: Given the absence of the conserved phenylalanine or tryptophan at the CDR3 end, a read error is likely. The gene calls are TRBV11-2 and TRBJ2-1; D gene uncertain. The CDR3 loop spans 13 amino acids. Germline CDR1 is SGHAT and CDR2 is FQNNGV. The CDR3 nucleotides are TGTCCCAGCAGCTTAGATCAATACAATGAGCAGTTCTCC. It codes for CPSSLDQYNEQFS.

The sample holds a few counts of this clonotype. Written as DNA, the CDR3 is TGTGCCAGCAGCTTAGGCTCAGGGCGGAACACTGAAGCTTTCTTT. Amino acids: CASSLGSGRNTEAFF. The chain joins TRBV7-9 to TRBJ1-1; D is possibly TRBD1 (5 bases). Germline-derived CDR1 and CDR2 are SEHNR and FQNEAQ (reference sequence). The V gene lost 1 base and the J gene lost 1 base, with 10 bases spanning the gap. This CDR3 comprises 15 residues.

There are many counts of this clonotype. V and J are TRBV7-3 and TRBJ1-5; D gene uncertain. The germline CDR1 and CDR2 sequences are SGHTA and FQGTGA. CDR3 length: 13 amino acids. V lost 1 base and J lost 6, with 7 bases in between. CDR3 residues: CASSLSRGQPQHF. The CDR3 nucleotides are TGTGCCAGCAGCTTAAGTCGGGGTCAGCCCCAGCATTTT.

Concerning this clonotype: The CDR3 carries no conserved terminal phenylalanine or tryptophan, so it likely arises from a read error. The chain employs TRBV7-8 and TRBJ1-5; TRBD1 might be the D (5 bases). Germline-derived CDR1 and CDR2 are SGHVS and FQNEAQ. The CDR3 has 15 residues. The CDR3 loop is CSSSSFGATNQPQHY. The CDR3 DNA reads TGTTCCAGCAGCTCCTTTGGGGCCACCAATCAGCCCCAGCATTAT.

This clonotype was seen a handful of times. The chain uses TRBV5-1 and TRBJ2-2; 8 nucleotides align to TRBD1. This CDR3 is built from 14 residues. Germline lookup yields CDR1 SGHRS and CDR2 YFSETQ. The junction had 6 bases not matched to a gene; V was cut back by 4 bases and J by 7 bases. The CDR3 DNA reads TGCGCCAGCAGCGGACAGGGTTCGTACGGGGAGCTGTTTTTT. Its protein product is CASSGQGSYGELFF. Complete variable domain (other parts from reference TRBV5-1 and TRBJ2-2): KAGVTQTPRYLIKTRGQQVTLSCSPISGHRSVSWYQQTPGQGLQFLFEYFSETQRNKGNFPGRFSGRQFSNSRSEMNVSTLELGDSALYLCASSGQGSYGELFFGEGSRLTVL.

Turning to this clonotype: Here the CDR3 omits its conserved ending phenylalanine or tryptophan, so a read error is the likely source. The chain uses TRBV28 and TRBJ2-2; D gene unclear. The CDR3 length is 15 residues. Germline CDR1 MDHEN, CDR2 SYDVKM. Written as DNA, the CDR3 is TGTGCCGGCAGTTTAGGGTATGCGAACACCGGGGAGCTGTTTTCT. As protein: CAGSLGYANTGELFS.

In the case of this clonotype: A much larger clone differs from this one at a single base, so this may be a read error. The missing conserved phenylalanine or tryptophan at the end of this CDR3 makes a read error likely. The CDR3 sequence is CASTPSLGTGELFI. CDR3 in DNA: TGTGCCAGCACCCCCTCCCTGGGGACCGGGGAGCTGTTTATT. This chain connects TRBV6-5 to TRBJ2-2, with D uncertain. There are 14 residues in the CDR3. Germline V gene data show CDR1 as MNHEY and CDR2 as SVGAGI. Trimming shortened V by 7 bases and J by 5 bases, and 14 bases separated the two germline ends.

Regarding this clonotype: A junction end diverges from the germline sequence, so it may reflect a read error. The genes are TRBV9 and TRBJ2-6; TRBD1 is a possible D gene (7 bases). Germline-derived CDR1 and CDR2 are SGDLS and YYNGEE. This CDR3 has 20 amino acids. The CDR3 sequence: CASSLGGRQGSSSGANVLIF. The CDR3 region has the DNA TGTGCCAGCAGCCTCGGGGGAAGACAGGGATCGAGCTCTGGGGCCAACGTCCTGATTTTC.

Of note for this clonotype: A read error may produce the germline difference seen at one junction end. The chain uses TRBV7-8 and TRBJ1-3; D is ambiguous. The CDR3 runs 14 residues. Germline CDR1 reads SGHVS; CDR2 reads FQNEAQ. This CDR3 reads CASSFEVTGNTIHF. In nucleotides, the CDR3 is TGTGCCAGCAGCTTTGAGGTAACCGGAAACACCATACATTTT. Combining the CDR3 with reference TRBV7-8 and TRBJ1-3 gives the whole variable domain GAGVSQSPRYKVAKRGQDVALRCDPISGHVSLFWYQQALGQGPEFLTYFQNEAQLDKSGLPSDRFFAERPEGSVSTLKIQRTQQEDSAVYLCASSFEVTGNTIHFGEGSWLTVV.

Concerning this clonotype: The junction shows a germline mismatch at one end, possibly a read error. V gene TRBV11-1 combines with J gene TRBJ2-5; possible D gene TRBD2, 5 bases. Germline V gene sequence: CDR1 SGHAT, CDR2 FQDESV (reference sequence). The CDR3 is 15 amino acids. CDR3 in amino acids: CASSLKAGGQETHYF. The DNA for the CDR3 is TGTGCCAGCAGCTTAAAGGCGGGCGGGCAAGAGACCCACTACTTC. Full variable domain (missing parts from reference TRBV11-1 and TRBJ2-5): EAEVAQSPRYKITEKSQAVAFWCDPISGHATLYWYRQILGQGPELLVQFQDESVVDDSQLPKDRFSAERLKGVDSTLKIQPAELGDSAMYLCASSLKAGGQETHYFGPGTRLLVL.

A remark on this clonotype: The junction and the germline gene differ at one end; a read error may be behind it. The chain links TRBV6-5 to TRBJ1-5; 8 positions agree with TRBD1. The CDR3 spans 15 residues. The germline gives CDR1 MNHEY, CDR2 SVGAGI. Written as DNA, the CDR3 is TGTGCCAGCAATTATACGACAGGGGCGGAACAGCCCCAGCGTTTT. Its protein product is CASNYTTGAEQPQRF.

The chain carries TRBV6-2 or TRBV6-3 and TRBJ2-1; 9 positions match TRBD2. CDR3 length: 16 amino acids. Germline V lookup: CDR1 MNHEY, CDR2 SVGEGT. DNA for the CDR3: TGTGCATGCAGTTACGGAGCGGGAGGACTATACAATGAGCAGTTCTTC. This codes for CACSYGAGGLYNEQFF.

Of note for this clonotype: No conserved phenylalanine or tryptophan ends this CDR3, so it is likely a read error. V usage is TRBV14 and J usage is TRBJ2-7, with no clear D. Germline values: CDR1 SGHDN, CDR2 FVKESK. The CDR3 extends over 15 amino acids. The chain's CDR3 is CASSPINQASYGQYL. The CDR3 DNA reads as TGTGCCAGTAGCCCCATTAACCAGGCCTCCTACGGGCAGTACTTG.

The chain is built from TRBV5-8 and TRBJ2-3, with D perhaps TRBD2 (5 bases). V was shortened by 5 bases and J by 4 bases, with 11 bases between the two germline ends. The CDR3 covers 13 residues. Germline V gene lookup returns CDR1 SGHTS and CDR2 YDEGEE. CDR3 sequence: CASRSSGADTQYF. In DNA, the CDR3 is TGTGCCAGCAGAAGCAGCGGCGCAGATACGCAGTATTTT.

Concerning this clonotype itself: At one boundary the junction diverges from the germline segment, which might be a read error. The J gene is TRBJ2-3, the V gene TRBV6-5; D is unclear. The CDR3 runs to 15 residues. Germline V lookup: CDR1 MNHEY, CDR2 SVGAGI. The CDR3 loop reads CASCYSFMSTDTQYF. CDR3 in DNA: TGCGCCAGCTGTTACTCGTTTATGAGCACAGATACGCAGTATTTT.

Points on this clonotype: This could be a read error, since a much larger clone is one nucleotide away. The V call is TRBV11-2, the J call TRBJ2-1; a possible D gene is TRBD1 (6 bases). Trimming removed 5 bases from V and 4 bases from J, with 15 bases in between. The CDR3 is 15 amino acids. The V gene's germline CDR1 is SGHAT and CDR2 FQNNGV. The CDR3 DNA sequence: TGTGCCAGCAGCATCAGACGGACAGTTTACAATGAGCAGTTCTTC. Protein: CASSIRRTVYNEQFF.

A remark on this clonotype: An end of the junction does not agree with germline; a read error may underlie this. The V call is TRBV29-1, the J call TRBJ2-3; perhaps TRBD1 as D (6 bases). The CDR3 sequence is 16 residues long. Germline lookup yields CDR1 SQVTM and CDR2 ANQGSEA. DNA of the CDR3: TGCGGCGTTGAAGATCACGGACAGTATGGCACAGATACGCAGTATTTT. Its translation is CGVEDHGQYGTDTQYF.

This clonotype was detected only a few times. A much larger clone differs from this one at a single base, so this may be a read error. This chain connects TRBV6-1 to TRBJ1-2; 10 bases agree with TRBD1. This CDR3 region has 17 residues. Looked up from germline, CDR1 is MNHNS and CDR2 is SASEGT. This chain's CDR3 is CVSSGTGAQALNYGYTF. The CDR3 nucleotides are TGTGTCAGCAGTGGGACAGGGGCACAAGCTCTGAACTATGGCTACACCTTC.

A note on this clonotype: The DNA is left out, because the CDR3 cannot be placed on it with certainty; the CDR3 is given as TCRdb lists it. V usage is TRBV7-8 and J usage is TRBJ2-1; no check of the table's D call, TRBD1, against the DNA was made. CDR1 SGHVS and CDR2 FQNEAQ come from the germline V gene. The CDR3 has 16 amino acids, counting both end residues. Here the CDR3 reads CASIFGPGGADNEEFF.

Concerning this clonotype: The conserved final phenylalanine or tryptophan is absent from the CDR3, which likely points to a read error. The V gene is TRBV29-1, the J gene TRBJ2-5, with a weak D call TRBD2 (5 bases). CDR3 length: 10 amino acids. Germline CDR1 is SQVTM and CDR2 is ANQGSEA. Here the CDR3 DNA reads TGTAGCGTTGTGGAGGAGACCCAGTACATC. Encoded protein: CSVVEETQYI.

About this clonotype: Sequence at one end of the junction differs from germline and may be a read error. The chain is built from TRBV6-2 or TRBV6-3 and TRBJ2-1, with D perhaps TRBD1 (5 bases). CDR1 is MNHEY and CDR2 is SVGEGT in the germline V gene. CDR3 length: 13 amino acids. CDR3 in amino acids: CASRGTEDNELFF. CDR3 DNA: TGTGCCAGCAGGGGCACAGAGGACAATGAGCTGTTCTTC.

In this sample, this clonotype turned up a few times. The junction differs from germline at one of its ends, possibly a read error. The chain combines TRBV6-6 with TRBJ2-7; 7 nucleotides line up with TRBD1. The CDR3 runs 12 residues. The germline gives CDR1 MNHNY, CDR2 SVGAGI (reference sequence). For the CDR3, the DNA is TGTGCCAGCAGCTCACGACAGGGAAGGAAGTATTTC. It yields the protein CASSSRQGRKYF.

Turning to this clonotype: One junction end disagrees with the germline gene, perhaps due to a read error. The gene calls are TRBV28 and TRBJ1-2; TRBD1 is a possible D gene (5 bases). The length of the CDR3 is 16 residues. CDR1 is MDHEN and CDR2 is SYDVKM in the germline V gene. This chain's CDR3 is CVSSLKLGAVNYGYTF. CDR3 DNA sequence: TGTGTCAGCAGTTTAAAGCTCGGGGCCGTTAACTATGGCTACACCTTC.

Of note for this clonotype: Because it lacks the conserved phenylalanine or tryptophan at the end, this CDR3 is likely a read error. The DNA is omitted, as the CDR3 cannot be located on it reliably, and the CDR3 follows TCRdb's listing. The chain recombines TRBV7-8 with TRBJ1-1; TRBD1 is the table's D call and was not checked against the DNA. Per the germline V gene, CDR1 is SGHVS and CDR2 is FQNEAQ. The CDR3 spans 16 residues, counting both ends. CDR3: CASSLGGPATNTEAFL.

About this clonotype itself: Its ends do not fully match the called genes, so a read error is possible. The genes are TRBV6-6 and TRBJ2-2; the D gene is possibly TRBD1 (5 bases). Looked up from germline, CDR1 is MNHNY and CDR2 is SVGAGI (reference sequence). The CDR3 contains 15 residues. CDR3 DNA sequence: TGTGCCAGCAGTTACGGGGCAGTGAACACCAGGGAGCTGTTTTTT. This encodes CASSYGAVNTRELFF.

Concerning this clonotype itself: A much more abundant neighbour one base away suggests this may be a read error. CDR3 in DNA: TGTGCCAGCAGTACTAGCGACCGCTCCTACGAGCAGCACTTC. Protein: CASSTSDRSYEQHF. This chain uses TRBV28 with TRBJ2-7; the match to TRBD2 covers 7 bases. The CDR3 extends over 14 amino acids. Germline CDR1 reads MDHEN; CDR2 reads SYDVKM.

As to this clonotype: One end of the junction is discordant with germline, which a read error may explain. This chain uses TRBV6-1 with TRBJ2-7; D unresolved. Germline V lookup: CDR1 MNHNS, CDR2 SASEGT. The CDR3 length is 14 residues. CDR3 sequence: CASSVDTGAYEQYF. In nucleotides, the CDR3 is TGTGCTAGCAGCGTCGACACGGGTGCCTACGAGCAGTACTTC.